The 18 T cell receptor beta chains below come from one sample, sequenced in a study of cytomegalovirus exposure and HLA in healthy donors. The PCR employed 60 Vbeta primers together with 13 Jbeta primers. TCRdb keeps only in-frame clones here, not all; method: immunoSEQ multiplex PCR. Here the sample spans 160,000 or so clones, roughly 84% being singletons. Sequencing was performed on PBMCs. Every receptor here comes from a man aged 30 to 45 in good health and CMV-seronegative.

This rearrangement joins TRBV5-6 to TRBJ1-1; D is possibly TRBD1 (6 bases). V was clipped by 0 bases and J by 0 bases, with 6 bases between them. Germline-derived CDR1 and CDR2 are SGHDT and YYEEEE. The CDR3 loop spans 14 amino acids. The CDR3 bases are TGTGCCAGCAGCTTGGGACAGGTGAACACTGAAGCTTTCTTT. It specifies CASSLGQVNTEAFF.

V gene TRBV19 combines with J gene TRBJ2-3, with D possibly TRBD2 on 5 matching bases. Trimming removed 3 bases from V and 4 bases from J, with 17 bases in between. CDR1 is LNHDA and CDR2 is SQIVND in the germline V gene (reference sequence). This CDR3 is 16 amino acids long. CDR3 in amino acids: CASSITRTLGADTQYF. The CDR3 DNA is TGTGCCAGTAGTATCACACGGACTCTGGGTGCAGATACGCAGTATTTT. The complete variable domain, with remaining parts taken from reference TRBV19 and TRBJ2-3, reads DGGITQSPKYLFRKEGQNVTLSCEQNLNHDAMYWYRQDPGQGLRLIYYSQIVNDFQKGDIAEGYSVSREKKESFPLTVTSAQKNPTAFYLCASSITRTLGADTQYFGPGTRLTVL.

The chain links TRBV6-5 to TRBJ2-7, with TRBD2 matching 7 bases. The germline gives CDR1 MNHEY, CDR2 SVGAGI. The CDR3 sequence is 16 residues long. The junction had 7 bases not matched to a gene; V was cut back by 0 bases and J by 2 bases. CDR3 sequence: CASSYSNRLAAYEQYF. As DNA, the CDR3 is TGTGCCAGCAGTTACTCGAATCGACTAGCAGCCTACGAGCAGTACTTC.

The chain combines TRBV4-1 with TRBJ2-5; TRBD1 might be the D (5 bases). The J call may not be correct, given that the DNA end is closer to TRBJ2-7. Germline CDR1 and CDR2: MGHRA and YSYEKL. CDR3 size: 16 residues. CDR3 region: CASSQGGRADIYEQYF. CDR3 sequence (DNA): TGCGCCAGCAGCCAAGGGGGCCGGGCCGACATCTACGAGCAGTACTTC.

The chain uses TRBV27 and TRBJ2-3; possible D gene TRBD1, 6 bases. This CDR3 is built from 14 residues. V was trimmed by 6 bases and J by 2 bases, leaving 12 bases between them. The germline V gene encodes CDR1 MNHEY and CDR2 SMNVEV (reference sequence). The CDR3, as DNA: TGTGCCAGCAGGAAGACAGGACCCACAGATACGCAGTATTTT. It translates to CASRKTGPTDTQYF.

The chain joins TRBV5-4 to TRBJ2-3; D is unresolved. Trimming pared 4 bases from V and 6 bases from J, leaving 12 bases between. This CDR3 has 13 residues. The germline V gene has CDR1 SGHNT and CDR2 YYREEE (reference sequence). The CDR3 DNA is TGTGCCAGCAGCAAAGACCGACTGGATACGCAGTATTTT. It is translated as CASSKDRLDTQYF.

In nucleotides, the CDR3 is TGCGCCAGCAGCCGTTATTTTATTACAGGGGGCGCGGTTACGGCTGAGCAGTTCTTC. It translates to CASSRYFITGGAVTAEQFF. V and J are TRBV5-1 and TRBJ2-1, with 9 bases that match TRBD1. J gave up 9 bases and V 4 bases, and 23 bases lay outside the gene matches. Germline V gene lookup returns CDR1 SGHRS and CDR2 YFSETQ. The CDR3 is 19 residues long.

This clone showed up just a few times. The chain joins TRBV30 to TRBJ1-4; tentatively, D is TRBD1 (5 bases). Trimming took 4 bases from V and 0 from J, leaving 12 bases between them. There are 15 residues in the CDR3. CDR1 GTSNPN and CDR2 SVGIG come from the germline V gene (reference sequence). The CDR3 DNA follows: TGTGCCTGGACTCGGCGGGGGGCAACTAATGAAAAACTGTTTTTT. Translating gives CAWTRRGATNEKLFF.

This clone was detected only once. In DNA form, the CDR3 reads TGTGCCAGCAGCCAAGATCTAAGCGCGGCTACTAGCGGGGGGGCCTACGAGCAGTACTTC. This codes for CASSQDLSAATSGGAYEQYF. V and J are TRBV4-2 and TRBJ2-7; 13 positions match TRBD2. The V gene end was trimmed by 0 bases and the J gene end by 2 bases; junction bases not matched to a gene: 13. Germline V lookup: CDR1 LGHNA, CDR2 YNFKEQ. This CDR3 comprises 20 residues.

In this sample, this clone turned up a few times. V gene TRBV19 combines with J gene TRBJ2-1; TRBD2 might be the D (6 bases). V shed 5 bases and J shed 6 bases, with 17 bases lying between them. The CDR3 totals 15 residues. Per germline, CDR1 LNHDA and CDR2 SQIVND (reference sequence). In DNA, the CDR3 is TGTGCCAGTAGTCCCCAGAGGGGAGGACCCAATGAGCAGTTCTTC. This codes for CASSPQRGGPNEQFF.

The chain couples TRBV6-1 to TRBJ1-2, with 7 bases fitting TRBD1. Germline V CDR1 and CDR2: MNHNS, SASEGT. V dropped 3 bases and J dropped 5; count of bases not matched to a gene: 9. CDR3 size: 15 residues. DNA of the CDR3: TGTGCCAGCAGTGATTTGGGCAGGGGGTGGTATGGCTACACCTTC. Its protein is CASSDLGRGWYGYTF.

CDR3 protein: CASSLVAAGETQYF. The DNA for the CDR3 is TGTGCCAGCAGCTTAGTGGCAGCGGGAGAGACCCAGTACTTC. The rearrangement joins TRBV7-7 to TRBJ2-5; D perhaps matches TRBD2 (6 bases). From germline, CDR1 is SSHAT and CDR2 FNYEAQ (reference sequence). V lost 1 base to trimming and J lost 4 bases, with 10 bases between them. The CDR3 spans 14 residues.

This chain's CDR3 is CASRAWGGANYGYTF. The CDR3 DNA is TGCGCCAGCAGAGCCTGGGGAGGAGCTAACTATGGCTACACCTTC. V gene TRBV5-1 combines with J gene TRBJ1-2; D remains unclear. The CDR3 consists of 15 residues. V was cut by 5 bases and J by 0 bases, with 14 bases left in between. The V gene's germline CDR1 is SGHRS and CDR2 YFSETQ.

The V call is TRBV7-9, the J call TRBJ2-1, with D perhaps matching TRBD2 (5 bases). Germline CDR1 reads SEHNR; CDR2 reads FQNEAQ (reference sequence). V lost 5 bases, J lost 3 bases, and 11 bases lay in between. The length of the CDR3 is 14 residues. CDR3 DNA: TGTGCCAGCAGCCCTCCAACTAGCTACAATGAGCAGTTCTTC. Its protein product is CASSPPTSYNEQFF.

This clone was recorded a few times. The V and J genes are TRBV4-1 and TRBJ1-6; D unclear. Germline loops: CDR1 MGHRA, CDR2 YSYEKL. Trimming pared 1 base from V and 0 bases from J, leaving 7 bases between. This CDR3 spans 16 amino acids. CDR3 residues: CASSQARSSYNSPLHF. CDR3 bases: TGCGCCAGCAGCCAAGCCCGGAGCTCCTATAATTCACCCCTCCACTTT.

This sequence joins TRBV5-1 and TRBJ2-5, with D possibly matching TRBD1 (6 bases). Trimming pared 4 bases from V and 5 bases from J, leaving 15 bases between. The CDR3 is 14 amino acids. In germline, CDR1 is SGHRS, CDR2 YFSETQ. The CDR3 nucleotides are TGCGCCAGCAGCGGATCAGGGGCGGGCGAGACCCAGTACTTC. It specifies CASSGSGAGETQYF.

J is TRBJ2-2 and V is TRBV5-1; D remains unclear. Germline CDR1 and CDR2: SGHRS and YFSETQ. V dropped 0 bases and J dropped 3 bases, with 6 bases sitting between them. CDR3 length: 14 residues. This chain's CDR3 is CASSLARYTGELFF. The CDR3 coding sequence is TGCGCCAGCAGCTTGGCTAGGTACACCGGGGAGCTGTTTTTT. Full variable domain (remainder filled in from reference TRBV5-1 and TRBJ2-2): KAGVTQTPRYLIKTRGQQVTLSCSPISGHRSVSWYQQTPGQGLQFLFEYFSETQRNKGNFPGRFSGRQFSNSRSEMNVSTLELGDSALYLCASSLARYTGELFFGEGSRLTVL.

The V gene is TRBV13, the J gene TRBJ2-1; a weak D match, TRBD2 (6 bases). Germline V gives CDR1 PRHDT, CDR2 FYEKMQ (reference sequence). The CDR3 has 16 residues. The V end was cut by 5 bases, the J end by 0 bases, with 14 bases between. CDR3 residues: CASSLSGLSSYNEQFF. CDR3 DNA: TGTGCCAGCAGCCTTAGCGGCCTTAGCTCCTACAATGAGCAGTTCTTC.